These 11 T cell receptor beta chains originate from one sample sequenced in a study of OX40 agonist ivuxolimab in advanced cancers. Clones were read by immunoSEQ multiplex PCR, and TCRdb kept only the in-frame ones, dropping some. The data show 35,000 or so clones, 82% seen once. Sequencing was performed on CD4+ or CD8+ T cells sorted from blood, taken in a trial of the OX40 agonist ivuxolimab. These receptors were obtained from an adult with an advanced solid tumor such as melanoma, head and neck, liver or kidney cancer.

There are a few counts of this clone. CDR3 sequence (DNA): TGTGCCTGGAGTCTCGGGGGGGTGGCTGAAGCTTTCTTT. Translated: CAWSLGGVAEAFF. The V and J genes are TRBV30 and TRBJ1-1; D is possibly TRBD1 (5 bases). Germline CDR1 reads GTSNPN; CDR2 reads SVGIG (reference sequence). CDR3 length: 13 amino acids. The germline V and J ends were trimmed by 2 bases and 6 bases, with 13 bases remaining between them.

V usage is TRBV2 and J usage is TRBJ2-2, with TRBD1 matching over 8 bases. There are 13 residues in the CDR3. CDR1 and CDR2 from the germline V gene are SNHLY and FYNNEI. V was clipped by 6 bases and J by 5 bases; unmatched bases: 2. CDR3: CASSRTGTGELFF. The CDR3 DNA reads as TGTGCCAGCAGCCGGACAGGGACCGGGGAGCTGTTTTTT.

The genes are TRBV6-1 and TRBJ2-1; 7 bases are a match to TRBD2. Germline V gives CDR1 MNHNS, CDR2 SASEGT. This CDR3 has 14 residues. J was trimmed by 8 bases and V by 2 bases; bases with no gene match: 6. The CDR3 sequence is CASSERGGGDEQFF. Here the CDR3 DNA reads TGTGCCAGCAGTGAACGCGGGGGTGGGGATGAGCAGTTCTTC.

Here the CDR3 DNA reads TGTGCCAGCAGCTGGGTGCAGCGGGGGAGAGATACGCAGTATTTT. This translates into CASSWVQRGRDTQYF. The chain recombines TRBV5-6 with TRBJ2-3, with 8 bases identical to TRBD2. There are 15 residues in the CDR3. Per the germline V gene, CDR1 is SGHDT and CDR2 is YYEEEE. V shed 3 bases and J 5 bases; nucleotides not matched to a gene: 8.

This rearrangement joins TRBV19 to TRBJ2-3, with 8 bases aligning to TRBD2. V lost 6 bases, J lost 1 base, and 6 bases stayed unmatched. Germline V gene data show CDR1 as LNHDA and CDR2 as SQIVND (reference sequence). This CDR3 contains 15 residues. The CDR3 region has the DNA TGTGCCAGTAGGTCCGGGGGGGCGGGCACAGATACGCAGTATTTT. It is translated as CASRSGGAGTDTQYF.

This clone was detected only once. The chain combines TRBV20-1 with TRBJ2-1; D not certain. Germline CDR1 reads DFQATT; CDR2 reads SNEGSKA (reference sequence). The CDR3 runs 10 residues. V was pared by 3 bases and J by 7 bases, with 4 bases between. CDR3 sequence: CSASWNEQFF. The CDR3 DNA sequence: TGCAGTGCTAGTTGGAATGAGCAGTTCTTC.

The sample holds one count of this clone. The chain couples TRBV27 to TRBJ1-2; D possibly corresponds to TRBD1 (5 bases). Germline values: CDR1 MNHEY, CDR2 SMNVEV (reference sequence). The CDR3 is made up of 16 amino acids. Trimming cost V 2 bases and J 6 bases, with 19 bases left between them. The CDR3 sequence: CASSLGMDNRRDGYTF. CDR3 DNA: TGTGCCAGCAGTTTAGGGATGGACAATAGAAGGGATGGCTACACCTTC.

The V gene is TRBV5-1, the J gene TRBJ2-1; D may correspond to TRBD1 or TRBD2 (5 bases each). Trimming took off 4 bases at V and 1 base at J, with 21 bases between the two ends. The germline CDR1 and CDR2 sequences are SGHRS and YFSETQ. This CDR3 contains 18 residues. CDR3 DNA: TGCGCCAGCAGCGACCGACCCCGGGGCCTGGGGTCCTACAATGAGCAGTTCTTC. This sequence encodes CASSDRPRGLGSYNEQFF.

V gene TRBV28 combines with J gene TRBJ1-2, with a weak D call TRBD1 (5 bases). V lost 8 bases and J 0 bases, leaving 19 bases between the germline ends. The CDR3 extends over 16 amino acids. Germline loops: CDR1 MDHEN, CDR2 SYDVKM. CDR3 DNA sequence: TGTGCCAGCTCCACAGACCCGGGACTGTCTAACTATGGCTACACCTTC. It codes for CASSTDPGLSNYGYTF.

This chain joins TRBV11-2 and TRBJ2-7; 7 nucleotides align to TRBD2. This CDR3 region has 16 residues. V shed 5 bases, J shed 0 bases, and the junction held 10 bases outside the gene matches. Looked up from germline, CDR1 is SGHAT and CDR2 is FQNNGV. Here the CDR3 DNA reads TGTGCCAGCAGCCCCGAGCGGGACCAGAGCTCCTACGAGCAGTACTTC. Translating gives CASSPERDQSSYEQYF.

The chain carries TRBV30 and TRBJ2-5; possibly TRBD1 for D (6 bases). Germline assignment: CDR1 GTSNPN and CDR2 SVGIG (reference sequence). The V and J ends lost 2 bases and 5 bases respectively, with 12 bases between them. CDR3 length: 13 residues. CDR3 sequence: CAWSTAGEETQYF. Written as DNA, the CDR3 is TGTGCCTGGAGTACGGCAGGGGAGGAGACCCAGTACTTC.